Following are 27 T cell receptor beta chains from one sample sequenced in a study of cytomegalovirus exposure and HLA in healthy donors. PCR used 60 Vbeta primers and 13 Jbeta primers. Clones were sequenced by immunoSEQ multiplex PCR, and TCRdb holds only the in-frame ones, with some missing. The sample carries 250,000 to 350,000 clones, around 86% recorded once. The sequenced sample was PBMCs. The receptors were gathered from a man aged 40-50 years in good health and CMV-seropositive.

The chain links TRBV29-1 to TRBJ1-2, with a tentative D call TRBD1 (5 bases). Germline assignment: CDR1 SQVTM and CDR2 ANQGSEA. Trimming removed 6 bases at V and 6 bases at J, with 8 bases between. The CDR3 has 10 residues. The CDR3 reads CSVPGDGYTF. The CDR3, as DNA: TGCAGCGTCCCGGGGGATGGCTACACCTTC.

The sample holds a few counts of this clone. V is TRBV7-9 and J is TRBJ2-5; perhaps TRBD2 as D (6 bases). This CDR3 comprises 16 residues. Trimming left V 2 bases short and J 4 bases short, with 17 bases between. Germline CDR1 SEHNR, CDR2 FQNEAQ (reference sequence). The CDR3 coding sequence is TGTGCCAGCAGCTTAATCGGTAGCGGAGAGGGAGAGACCCAGTACTTC. Protein: CASSLIGSGEGETQYF.

The chain carries TRBV19 and TRBJ2-7; unclear D gene. V dropped 3 bases and J dropped 0 bases, with 9 bases sitting between them. Per germline, CDR1 LNHDA and CDR2 SQIVND (reference sequence). The CDR3 runs 14 residues. CDR3: CASSITPDSYEQYF. In DNA, the CDR3 is TGTGCCAGTAGTATTACCCCAGACTCCTACGAGCAGTACTTC.

The CDR3 here is CASSTPGLAGGYTGELFF. CDR3 coding DNA: TGTGCCAGCAGCACACCGGGACTAGCGGGAGGGTACACCGGGGAGCTGTTTTTT. J is TRBJ2-2 and V is TRBV7-9, with TRBD2 matching over 16 bases. Germline V CDR1 and CDR2: SEHNR, FQNEAQ (reference sequence). The length of the CDR3 is 18 residues. V lost 5 bases to trimming and J lost 3 bases; unmatched junction nucleotides: 6.

The chain joins TRBV9 to TRBJ2-7, with 10 bases lining up with TRBD2. With 3 bases clipped from V and 6 bases from J, the junction kept 6 bases outside the gene matches. There are 14 residues in the CDR3. The germline V gene has CDR1 SGDLS and CDR2 YYNGEE. The CDR3 reads CASSASGRAVEQYF. The CDR3 bases are TGTGCCAGCAGCGCAAGCGGGAGGGCCGTCGAGCAGTACTTC.

CDR3: CASSPQGYSVNTEAFF. The CDR3, as DNA: TGTGCCAGCTCACCACAGGGGTACTCCGTGAACACTGAAGCTTTCTTT. The chain links TRBV18 to TRBJ1-1, with D possibly being TRBD1 (5 bases). This CDR3 has 16 amino acids. Deletions cut 1 base from V and 0 bases from J, with 12 bases between. In germline, CDR1 is KGHSH, CDR2 LQKENI. Combining the CDR3 with reference TRBV18 and TRBJ1-1 gives the whole variable domain NAGVMQNPRHLVRRRGQEARLRCSPMKGHSHVYWYRQLPEEGLKFMVYLQKENIIDESGMPKERFSAEFPKEGPSILRIQQVVRGDSAAYFCASSPQGYSVNTEAFFGQGTRLTVV.

V gene TRBV5-1 combines with J gene TRBJ2-2, with a possible D match to TRBD2 (5 bases). This CDR3 contains 15 residues. The V and J ends lost 1 base and 1 base respectively, with 8 bases between them. CDR1 and CDR2 (germline): SGHRS, YFSETQ. The CDR3 DNA follows: TGCGCCAGCAGCTTGAGGGCGGGGAACACCGGGGAGCTGTTTTTT. This gives the protein CASSLRAGNTGELFF.

This clone was counted only a few times. The rearrangement uses TRBV28 and TRBJ1-1; weak D call: TRBD1 (6 bases). Germline CDR1 and CDR2: MDHEN and SYDVKM. V lost 7 bases and J lost 6, with 18 bases in between. The CDR3 runs to 14 residues. In DNA form, the CDR3 reads TGTGCCAGCACCCAAGGGGGAGTGGATGCTGAAGCTTTCTTT. This encodes CASTQGGVDAEAFF.

V usage is TRBV10-3 and J usage is TRBJ1-3; D gene unclear. Trimming took 2 bases from V and 0 from J, leaving 5 bases between them. The CDR3 runs 14 residues. The V gene's germline CDR1 is ENHRY and CDR2 SYGVKD. This CDR3 is CAISEGSSGNTIYF. CDR3 nucleotides: TGTGCCATCAGTGAGGGGAGCTCTGGAAACACCATATATTTT.

The gene calls are TRBV2 and TRBJ2-7; 13 bases map to TRBD2. J was trimmed by 2 bases and V by 10 bases; bases with no gene match: 5. CDR1 and CDR2 from the germline V gene are SNHLY and FYNNEI. CDR3 length: 14 amino acids. The CDR3 bases are TGTGCCACCGGGACTAGCGGGGAGACCTACGAGCAGTACTTC. It codes for CATGTSGETYEQYF.

A remark on this clone: At one of its ends the junction is not consistent with the germline gene, which may arise from a read error. This chain uses TRBV7-7 with TRBJ2-5; D may be TRBD1 (5 bases). There are 12 residues in the CDR3. Germline V lookup: CDR1 SSHAT, CDR2 FNYEAQ (reference sequence). The DNA for the CDR3 is TGTGCTAGCATTGACAGTCAAGAGACCCAGTACTTC. Residues: CASIDSQETQYF.

The gene calls are TRBV5-6 and TRBJ1-2, with TRBD1 as a possible D gene (6 bases). Germline V gives CDR1 SGHDT, CDR2 YYEEEE. V was clipped by 1 base and J by 6 bases, with 10 bases between them. There are 13 residues in the CDR3. The CDR3 sequence is CASSLTGIDGYTF. The CDR3 DNA sequence: TGTGCCAGCAGCTTGACAGGGATCGATGGCTACACCTTC.

This clone has only a few counts. The chain recombines TRBV5-1 with TRBJ2-7; D perhaps matches TRBD2 (6 bases). Trimming left V 4 bases short and J 3 bases short, with 17 bases between. This CDR3 comprises 15 residues. Germline assignment: CDR1 SGHRS and CDR2 YFSETQ. The CDR3, as DNA: TGCGCCAGCAGCCCTTCTCCGGGAGTAAGCTACGAGCAGTACTTC. It specifies CASSPSPGVSYEQYF.

J is TRBJ2-1 and V is TRBV10-3; 7 nucleotides agree with TRBD1. The CDR3 runs to 12 residues. Germline CDR1 is ENHRY and CDR2 is SYGVKD. Trimming removed 6 bases from V and 7 bases from J; junction bases left unmatched: 3. CDR3 in DNA: TGTGCCATCAGCCCGACAGGGAATGAGCAGTTCTTC. Translation gives CAISPTGNEQFF.

The rearrangement joins TRBV11-2 to TRBJ2-3; 10 nucleotides agree with TRBD1. Germline-derived CDR1 and CDR2 are SGHAT and FQNNGV. After removal of 5 bases from V and 5 bases from J, the junction contained 10 bases not matched to a gene. The CDR3 consists of 16 residues. CDR3 in DNA: TGTGCCAGCAGCGACCAAGACAGGGGGCGCATAGATACGCAGTATTTT. Translation: CASSDQDRGRIDTQYF.

In this sample, this clone turned up a few times. The chain links TRBV5-1 to TRBJ1-2; weak D call: TRBD1 (6 bases). CDR3 size: 12 residues. Trimming shortened V by 1 base and J by 8 bases, and 9 bases separated the two germline ends. From germline, CDR1 is SGHRS and CDR2 YFSETQ. CDR3 sequence reads: CASSLSGDGYTF. The CDR3 nucleotides read TGCGCCAGCAGCTTGTCAGGGGACGGCTACACCTTC.

The rearrangement uses TRBV28 and TRBJ1-2, with D perhaps TRBD1 (6 bases). The CDR3 length is 15 residues. Per the germline V gene, CDR1 is MDHEN and CDR2 is SYDVKM. V dropped 4 bases and J dropped 6 bases, with 18 bases sitting between them. In nucleotides, the CDR3 is TGTGCCAGCAGTTACAGGGTTCGGGTCGGTGATGGCTACACCTTC. Amino acid sequence: CASSYRVRVGDGYTF.

The V and J genes are TRBV4-1 and TRBJ2-7; D is ambiguous. This CDR3 comprises 14 residues. Germline lookup yields CDR1 MGHRA and CDR2 YSYEKL. V lost 4 bases and J lost 0, with 10 bases in between. Written as DNA, the CDR3 is TGCGCCAGCAGCCCCCAAGCGCTCTCCTACGAGCAGTACTTC. Encoded protein: CASSPQALSYEQYF.

This rearrangement joins TRBV28 to TRBJ2-1; D perhaps matches TRBD1 (6 bases). V was clipped by 5 bases and J by 9 bases, with 17 bases between them. The CDR3 consists of 14 residues. The germline V gene encodes CDR1 MDHEN and CDR2 SYDVKM. The CDR3 bases are TGTGCCAGCAGTCCCTCACAGGGCGCACGTGAGCAGTTCTTC. Translation: CASSPSQGAREQFF.

The chain combines TRBV11-3 with TRBJ2-3; the D is unclear. V was clipped by 4 bases and J by 2 bases, with 4 bases between them. CDR1 and CDR2 from the germline V gene are SGHNT and YENEEA. This CDR3 has 12 amino acids. CDR3 in amino acids: CASSSITDTQYF. The CDR3 DNA reads TGTGCCAGCAGCTCCATCACAGATACGCAGTATTTT.

About this clone: The same CDR3 is also encoded by other DNA sequences in this sample. The chain carries TRBV7-9 and TRBJ2-3; D not certain. Germline V gene data show CDR1 as SEHNR and CDR2 as FQNEAQ (reference sequence). V lost 5 bases to trimming and J lost 1 base, with 10 bases between them. The CDR3 is 14 residues long. CDR3 sequence (DNA): TGTGCCAGCAGCCCTACCTCCGGCACAGATACGCAGTATTTT. Translation: CASSPTSGTDTQYF.

This rearrangement joins TRBV7-3 to TRBJ2-3, with D possibly being TRBD2 (6 bases). The CDR3 spans 14 residues. Germline V gene data show CDR1 as SGHTA and CDR2 as FQGTGA. Trimming left V 5 bases short and J 4 bases short, with 13 bases between. CDR3 nucleotide sequence: TGTGCCAGCAGCCCTGCCTCGGGAGCAGATACGCAGTATTTT. Amino acids: CASSPASGADTQYF.

The rearrangement joins TRBV6-4 to TRBJ1-5; D possibly corresponds to TRBD1 (5 bases). Germline CDR1 is MRHNA and CDR2 is SNTAGT. Trimming removed 2 bases from V and 7 bases from J, with 12 bases in between. CDR3 length: 14 amino acids. In DNA, the CDR3 is TGTGCCAGCAGTGACCGTTGGGGGGACCAGCCCCAGCATTTT. This sequence encodes CASSDRWGDQPQHF.

The V gene is TRBV11-3, the J gene TRBJ2-3; D possibly corresponds to TRBD1 (5 bases). The CDR3 is 13 residues long. The germline V and J ends were trimmed by 0 bases and 9 bases, with 10 bases remaining between them. CDR1 and CDR2 from the germline V gene are SGHNT and YENEEA. The CDR3 nucleotides are TGTGCCAGCAGCTTAGACCCATCAGGGACGCAGTATTTT. This encodes CASSLDPSGTQYF.

This sequence joins TRBV6-5 and TRBJ1-4; D is unresolved. In germline, CDR1 is MNHEY, CDR2 SVGAGI. Trimming left V 0 bases short and J 6 bases short, with 8 bases between. CDR3 size: 14 residues. CDR3 sequence: CASSYSRFYEKLFF. In nucleotides, the CDR3 is TGTGCCAGCAGTTACTCGAGGTTCTATGAAAAACTGTTTTTT.

The V call is TRBV18, the J call TRBJ1-1; maybe TRBD1 (5 bases). The ends were cut back, 0 bases at V and 6 bases at J, with 11 bases in the middle. The CDR3 sequence is 14 residues long. The germline CDR1 and CDR2 sequences are KGHSH and LQKENI. The chain's CDR3 is CASSPPSRGAEAFF. For the CDR3, the DNA is TGTGCCAGCTCACCACCAAGCCGGGGGGCTGAAGCTTTCTTT.

V usage is TRBV9 and J usage is TRBJ2-1; TRBD2 is a possible D gene (5 bases). The germline V gene has CDR1 SGDLS and CDR2 YYNGEE. The CDR3 runs to 13 residues. Trimming removed 3 bases from V and 6 bases from J, with 10 bases in between. CDR3 in DNA: TGTGCCAGCAGCGCGGGGTCCGGCAATGAGCAGTTCTTC. This gives the protein CASSAGSGNEQFF.